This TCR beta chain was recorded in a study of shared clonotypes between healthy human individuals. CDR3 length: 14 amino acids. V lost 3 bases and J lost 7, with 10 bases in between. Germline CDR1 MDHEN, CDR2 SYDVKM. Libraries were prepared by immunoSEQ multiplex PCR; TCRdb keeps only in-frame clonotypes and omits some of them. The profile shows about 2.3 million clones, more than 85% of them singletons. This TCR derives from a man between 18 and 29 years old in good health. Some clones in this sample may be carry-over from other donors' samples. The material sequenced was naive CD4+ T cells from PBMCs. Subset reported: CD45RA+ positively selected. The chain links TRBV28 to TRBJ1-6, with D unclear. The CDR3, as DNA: TGTGCCAGCAGTTTGGTACAGTTAAATTCACCCCTCCACTTT. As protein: CASSLVQLNSPLHF.